Given below is one T cell receptor (beta chain) in context. The clone's antigen remains unknown. It has no much larger one-base neighbor in the sample; base qualities were not kept. This specimen belongs to a study of OX40 agonist ivuxolimab in advanced cancers. Regarding the complete study: Ivuxolimab, which targeted the costimulatory receptor OX40 (CD134), was an agonistic, fully human IgG2 monoclonal antibody. Intravenous ivuxolimab was administered to patients every 2 weeks at six dose levels: 0.01, 0.1, 0.3, 1.5, 3 and 10 mg/kg. Among the 50 to 55 dose-escalation patients, some 20 had hepatocellular carcinoma, 15 melanoma, 9 renal cell carcinoma and 9 head and neck cancer. In the dose-escalation cohort, around four fifths of patients were male, and the mean age was about 55 years, with a range of about 23 to 90. Patients were allowed to have had prior anti-PD-1, anti-PD-L1 or anti-CTLA-4 therapy, and 40% of the dose-escalation patients had been treated with checkpoint inhibitors. Partial responses occurred in three dose-escalation patients: two with cutaneous melanoma and one with hepatocellular carcinoma. Peripheral TCRbeta sequencing was intended to test whether TCR sequence diversity was altered and clonal T-cell expansion was caused by ivuxolimab. The paper describes the monotherapy dose-escalation part (N of about 50 patients) of the phase I trial of ivuxolimab.

Patients with autoimmune disease history or receiving systemic immunosuppression were excluded from the trial. Peripheral blood for TCR sequencing was collected from all dose cohorts at baseline, on cycle 4 day 1, and on cycle 7 day 1. Samples came from an open-label, multicenter, first-in-human phase I dose-escalation trial of ivuxolimab. Adults with locally advanced or metastatic head and neck squamous cell, hepatocellular, melanoma or renal cell carcinoma were enrolled in the trial. CD4+ and CD8+ T cells were sorted separately from peripheral blood before TCR sequencing. The germline V gene gives CDR1 as SGHDT and CDR2 as YYEEEE. Trimming costs V 1 base and J 1 base, and their ends lie 14 bases apart. The CDR3 covers 16 residues, taking in both the cysteine and the phenylalanine. The only DNA kept is the CDR3, 48 bases in frame from the first base. Study-wide conclusions, independent of this receptor: After ivuxolimab, more expanded clones were found on average in CD8+ T cells than in CD4+ T cells. Low levels of normalized T-cell clonal expansion were also seen in some nonresponding patients. At doses of 0.1 to 3.0 mg/kg, clonal expansion of both CD4+ and CD8+ blood T cells was observed from baseline to week 6. Partial responders in the 0.1-3.0 mg/kg groups had among the lowest normalized peripheral clonal expansion, especially among CD8+ T cells. Antigen specificity was not determined for the clonally expanded peripheral T cells.

For sequencing of the TCRbeta CDR3 region, genomic DNA was extracted from the sorted cells. The immunoSEQ Assay was used to sequence the TCRbeta CDR3 regions. What TCRdb holds here is the immuneACCESS table cut down to in-frame rearrangements. Part of the clones is not present; checked against another copy, under half of the missing clones reflect an unresolved V gene, and the others are unexplained. The sample table lists about 50,000 clones, approximately 86% of them with a count of one. Together, the top ten hold about 14% of the sample. Recombination linked TRBV5-6 to TRBJ1-2; there is no confident call for the D gene. The sequence derives from an adult with an advanced solid tumor such as melanoma, head and neck, liver or kidney cancer. The sample was CD4+ or CD8+ T cells sorted from blood, taken in a trial of the OX40 agonist ivuxolimab. At the DNA level, the sequence is TGTGCCAGCAGCTTGTACCTTGGCATTTTTAACTATGGCTACACCTTC. It encodes CASSLYLGIFNYGYTF.